What follows are 31 T cell receptor beta chains derived from one specimen sequenced in a study of blood T cells in healthy people across ages. The authors ran a second PCR of 7 to 11 cycles using a sample-barcoded 5' primer and a J-beta primer mix. One entry per CDR3 protein results from TCRdb running MiXCR on the 5' RACE reads. The sample gives fewer than 650,000 distinct CDR3 sequences, around 27% of which show up once; approximately 3.6% is in the top ten. These data were likewise used in another study, on T cells of mothers and their children.

The sample taken for sequencing was blood. Receptors originate from a boy aged 2-15 years in good health.

Only a few counts were recorded for this clonotype. CDR3 loop: CASSPDSISTNEKLFF. The CDR3 nucleotides read TGTGCCAGCAGCCCCGACAGTATCTCAACTAATGAAAAACTGTTTTTT. The chain has TRBV7-4 and TRBJ1-4; maybe TRBD1 (5 bases). Trimming took off 5 bases at V and 0 bases at J, with 13 bases between the two ends. CDR1 is SGHVT and CDR2 is SQSDAQ in the germline V gene. This CDR3 is built from 16 residues.

The rearrangement links TRBV7-9 to TRBJ2-1; 9 nucleotides agree with TRBD2. The CDR3 is made up of 16 amino acids. J was trimmed by 10 bases and V by 2 bases; bases with no gene match: 12. The germline V gene has CDR1 SEHNR and CDR2 FQNEAQ (reference sequence). The CDR3: CASSLNAQLAGQEQFF. CDR3 sequence (DNA): TGTGCCAGCAGCTTAAACGCTCAGCTAGCGGGACAAGAGCAGTTCTTC. Complete variable domain (other parts from reference TRBV7-9 and TRBJ2-1): DTGVSQNPRHKITKRGQNVTFRCDPISEHNRLYWYRQTLGQGPEFLTYFQNEAQLEKSRLLSDRFSAERPKGSFSTLEIQRTEQGDSAMYLCASSLNAQLAGQEQFFGPGTRLTVL.

The chain combines TRBV29-1 with TRBJ2-5, with D possibly TRBD1 on 6 matching bases. Trimming stripped 4 bases from V and 2 bases from J, with 8 bases between. The length of the CDR3 is 12 residues. Germline V gene lookup returns CDR1 SQVTM and CDR2 ANQGSEA. The CDR3 DNA is TGCAGCGTTGCGGGGACACAAGAGACCCAGTACTTC. The encoded protein is CSVAGTQETQYF.

This clonotype was picked up a small number of times. The chain carries TRBV10-3 and TRBJ2-5; the match to TRBD2 covers 9 bases. The J call could be wrong; TRBJ2-1 is a better fit for the DNA end. This CDR3 region has 23 residues. CDR1 is ENHRY and CDR2 is SYGVKD in the germline V gene. This chain's CDR3 is CAISERTVDRTGGGAGHPNEQFF. CDR3 nucleotide sequence: TGTGCCATCAGTGAGAGGACAGTCGATAGGACTGGCGGGGGGGCCGGCCATCCCAATGAGCAGTTCTTC.

The chain is built from TRBV7-2 and TRBJ2-5; 11 bases align to TRBD2. There are 16 residues in the CDR3. Unmatched junction bases numbered 8, after V lost 3 bases and J lost 5 bases. Germline CDR1 and CDR2: SGHTA and FQGNSA. This CDR3 reads CASSLGTSGSWETQYF. CDR3 nucleotides: TGTGCCAGCAGCTTGGGGACTAGCGGAAGTTGGGAGACCCAGTACTTC.

This chain links TRBV6-1 with TRBJ2-5; maybe TRBD1 (7 bases). Judging by the DNA end, TRBJ2-7 fits better; the J call may be wrong. This CDR3 spans 18 amino acids. Germline V gives CDR1 MNHNS, CDR2 SASEGT. This chain's CDR3 is CASYRGGTTTPSSYEQYF. In DNA form, the CDR3 reads TGTGCCAGTTACAGGGGCGGGACCACTACACCCAGCTCCTACGAGCAGTACTTC.

The V call is TRBV6-2 or TRBV6-3, the J call TRBJ2-1; the D gene is possibly TRBD2 (5 bases). The CDR3 extends over 13 amino acids. From germline, CDR1 is MNHEY and CDR2 SVGEGT. Deletions cut 6 bases from V and 2 bases from J, with 8 bases between. The CDR3 spells CASRDSTYNEQFF. CDR3 DNA: TGTGCCAGCAGGGACTCTACCTACAATGAGCAGTTCTTC.

V gene TRBV6-5 combines with J gene TRBJ2-5; possible D gene TRBD2, 6 bases. CDR3 length equals 15 residues. Germline V gene sequence: CDR1 MNHEY, CDR2 SVGAGI. V gave up 0 bases and J gave up 4 bases, with 12 bases separating them. CDR3 in amino acids: CASSYSFSGGETQYF. The CDR3 DNA sequence: TGTGCCAGCAGTTACTCGTTTTCCGGGGGAGAGACCCAGTACTTC.

This clonotype was recorded a few times. This sequence joins TRBV7-2 and TRBJ2-6; D might be TRBD1 or TRBD2, each matching 5 bases. With 1 base removed from V and 4 bases from J, the gap between germline ends came to 11 bases. Per the germline V gene, CDR1 is SGHTA and CDR2 is FQGNSA. The CDR3 totals 16 residues. Here the CDR3 reads CASSLVPGLGANVLTF. The CDR3 nucleotides read TGTGCCAGCAGCTTAGTACCGGGGCTGGGGGCCAACGTCCTGACTTTC.

This chain joins TRBV7-2 and TRBJ2-7, with 8 bases aligning to TRBD1. Germline-derived CDR1 and CDR2 are SGHTA and FQGNSA. V trimming: 4 bases; J trimming: 4 bases; junction bases outside the gene matches: 6. This CDR3 has 14 residues. CDR3 coding DNA: TGTGCCAGCAGCTCCCGGACAGGGTTATACGAGCAGTACTTC. Translated: CASSSRTGLYEQYF.

Only one count was recorded for this clonotype. The chain recombines TRBV24-1 with TRBJ1-2; D might be TRBD1 (5 bases). Trimming shortened V by 8 bases and J by 6 bases, and 12 bases separated the two germline ends. In germline, CDR1 is KGHDR, CDR2 SFDVKD. The CDR3 loop spans 12 amino acids. As DNA, the CDR3 is TGTGCCACCAATTTCAGACAGAATGGCTACACCTTC. Translated, it gives CATNFRQNGYTF.

This clonotype was picked up many times. This chain uses TRBV27 with TRBJ2-7, with 9 bases lining up with TRBD2. V lost 2 bases, J lost 3 bases, and 8 bases stayed unmatched. This CDR3 is built from 16 residues. The germline V gene encodes CDR1 MNHEY and CDR2 SMNVEV (reference sequence). The CDR3 is CASSLVGGRGVYEQYF. DNA for the CDR3: TGTGCCAGCAGTTTAGTCGGCGGGAGGGGAGTCTACGAGCAGTACTTC.

V usage is TRBV20-1 and J usage is TRBJ1-4, with D possibly TRBD1 on 5 matching bases. CDR1 and CDR2 from the germline V gene are DFQATT and SNEGSKA (reference sequence). The CDR3 spans 15 residues. With 0 bases removed from V and 0 bases from J, the gap between germline ends came to 8 bases. This CDR3 reads CSAREGLATNEKLFF. DNA for the CDR3: TGCAGTGCTAGAGAGGGACTGGCAACTAATGAAAAACTGTTTTTT.

This clonotype was seen more than once but under ten times. At one end the junction does not follow the germline gene, possibly because of a read error. The chain joins TRBV5-1 to TRBJ1-2; 9 bases match TRBD1. CDR1 and CDR2 from the germline V gene are SGHRS and YFSETQ. The CDR3 has 14 residues. The CDR3: CASTLRGQGDGYTF. The CDR3 DNA sequence: TGCGCCAGCACCTTGAGGGGACAGGGTGATGGCTACACCTTC.

J is TRBJ2-1 and V is TRBV30; 9 bases are a match to TRBD2. CDR3 length: 12 amino acids. The germline CDR1 and CDR2 sequences are GTSNPN and SVGIG (reference sequence). The ends lost 4 bases at V and 9 bases at J; junction bases unmatched: 4. The CDR3 DNA reads as TGTGCCTGGACAGGGACTAGCCGTGAGCAGTTCTTC. It is translated as CAWTGTSREQFF.

This clonotype was found a few times. V is TRBV20-1 and J is TRBJ2-1, with 13 bases aligning to TRBD2. TRBJ2-7 matches the DNA end more closely, so the J call is doubtful. From germline, CDR1 is DFQATT and CDR2 SNEGSKA (reference sequence). CDR3 length: 18 amino acids. Here the CDR3 DNA reads TGCAGTGCTAGAGGGGGGGGACTAGCGGGGTTTAGGGACTACGAGCAGTACTTC. Protein sequence: CSARGGGLAGFRDYEQYF.

A single count supports this clonotype. The rearrangement links TRBV7-9 to TRBJ2-5, with D perhaps TRBD1 (5 bases). Germline CDR1 SEHNR, CDR2 FQNEAQ (reference sequence). V lost 3 bases, J lost 1 base, and 9 bases lay in between. There are 14 residues in the CDR3. The CDR3 is CASSLDTRQETQYF. DNA for the CDR3: TGTGCCAGCAGCTTGGACACTCGCCAAGAGACCCAGTACTTC.

This clonotype was detected only a few times. The V and J genes are TRBV11-2 and TRBJ2-1; TRBD2 matches at 8 bases. V dropped 2 bases and J dropped 8; count of bases not matched to a gene: 8. CDR3 length: 15 residues. CDR1 SGHAT and CDR2 FQNNGV come from the germline V gene. The CDR3 DNA sequence: TGTGCCAGCAGCTTATGGGACGGGGGGGTGGATGAGCAGTTCTTC. Protein sequence: CASSLWDGGVDEQFF. The full variable domain, its missing parts supplied by reference TRBV11-2 and TRBJ2-1, is EAGVAQSPRYKIIEKRQSVAFWCNPISGHATLYWYQQILGQGPKLLIQFQNNGVVDDSQLPKDRFSAERLKGVDSTLKIQPAKLEDSAVYLCASSLWDGGVDEQFFGPGTRLTVL.

This chain uses TRBV30 with TRBJ2-7; no clear D. Germline V gives CDR1 GTSNPN, CDR2 SVGIG (reference sequence). CDR3 length: 14 amino acids. The V and J ends lost 3 bases and 0 bases respectively, with 12 bases between them. The CDR3 bases are TGTGCCTGGAGCACGAACTACCACTCCTACGAGCAGTACTTC. Its translation: CAWSTNYHSYEQYF.

This clonotype was counted a few times. The chain couples TRBV7-9 to TRBJ1-1; D is unclear. The CDR3 sequence is 15 residues long. The V end was cut by 3 bases, the J end by 0 bases, with 11 bases between. CDR1 SEHNR and CDR2 FQNEAQ come from the germline V gene (reference sequence). Written as DNA, the CDR3 is TGTGCCAGCAGCTTTAAGGGAAGTGTGAACACTGAAGCTTTCTTT. Protein: CASSFKGSVNTEAFF.

This clonotype has only a few counts. The gene calls are TRBV6-5 and TRBJ2-1; a possible D gene is TRBD2 (6 bases). Per the germline V gene, CDR1 is MNHEY and CDR2 is SVGAGI. The V end lost 6 bases, the J end lost 11 bases, and 17 bases lay between the germline ends. This CDR3 has 13 amino acids. The CDR3 nucleotides read TGTGCCAGCAGCACCGGGACTGTGGGGAAGCAGTTCTTC. Translating gives CASSTGTVGKQFF.

The V and J genes are TRBV5-5 and TRBJ2-5; possibly TRBD2 for D (6 bases). Matching the DNA end better, TRBJ2-1 makes the J call doubtful. Germline-derived CDR1 and CDR2 are SGHKS and YYEKEE (reference sequence). This CDR3 spans 15 amino acids. CDR3 amino acids: CASTPGLWVGNEQFF. CDR3 nucleotides: TGTGCCAGCACTCCGGGACTCTGGGTAGGGAATGAGCAGTTCTTC.

This sequence joins TRBV20-1 and TRBJ2-3; 8 bases are a match to TRBD2. V was pared by 7 bases and J by 4 bases, with 10 bases of the junction left unmatched. The germline CDR1 and CDR2 sequences are DFQATT and SNEGSKA (reference sequence). The CDR3 sequence is 14 residues long. The CDR3 DNA reads TGCAGTGAGAAGGCCAGCGGGGGTGCAGATACGCAGTATTTT. Protein: CSEKASGGADTQYF.

The sample holds a few counts of this clonotype. The chain combines TRBV7-2 with TRBJ2-6; perhaps TRBD2 as D (5 bases). The V and J ends lost 5 bases and 1 base respectively, with 9 bases between them. Germline CDR1 and CDR2: SGHTA and FQGNSA. The CDR3 sequence is 15 residues long. The CDR3 protein is CASSPGESGANVLTF. In nucleotides, the CDR3 is TGTGCCAGCAGCCCCGGGGAGTCTGGGGCCAACGTCCTGACTTTC. The full variable domain, its missing parts supplied by reference TRBV7-2 and TRBJ2-6, is GAGVSQSPSNKVTEKGKDVELRCDPISGHTALYWYRQSLGQGLEFLIYFQGNSAPDKSGLPSDRFSAERTGGSVSTLTIQRTQQEDSAVYLCASSPGESGANVLTFGAGSRLTVL.

V and J are TRBV6-5 and TRBJ1-2, with D tentatively TRBD1 (5 bases). CDR3 length: 15 amino acids. Germline CDR1 MNHEY, CDR2 SVGAGI. The ends were cut back, 6 bases at V and 2 bases at J, with 16 bases in the middle. Here the CDR3 reads CASSSIEDTNYGYTF. The CDR3 DNA is TGTGCCAGCAGCTCCATAGAGGACACAAACTATGGCTACACCTTC.

This clonotype was seen a few times. V gene TRBV29-1 combines with J gene TRBJ2-7; 7 bases are shared with TRBD1. The CDR3 consists of 16 residues. CDR1 and CDR2 (germline): SQVTM, ANQGSEA. Unmatched junction bases numbered 11, after V lost 1 base and J lost 2 bases. Here the CDR3 reads CSVEAPGRGRTYEQYF. The CDR3 DNA reads as TGCAGCGTTGAAGCCCCGGGTAGGGGGCGGACCTACGAGCAGTACTTC.

This clonotype came up a few times. The chain is built from TRBV7-9 and TRBJ2-7; tentative D call: TRBD1 (6 bases). The V gene's germline CDR1 is SEHNR and CDR2 FQNEAQ (reference sequence). V lost 4 bases, J lost 2 bases, and 18 bases lay in between. CDR3 length: 16 residues. The CDR3 protein is CASSSRGAGATYEQYF. The CDR3 DNA follows: TGTGCCAGCAGCTCCCGCGGCGCAGGGGCGACCTACGAGCAGTACTTC.

The chain recombines TRBV7-8 with TRBJ2-7; 11 nucleotides agree with TRBD2. Losses at the gene ends were 5 bases for V and 6 bases for J; bases not matched to a gene: 3. The CDR3 length is 13 residues. Germline CDR1 is SGHVS and CDR2 is FQNEAQ. The CDR3 bases are TGTGCCAGCAGCGCTAGCGGGAGGATCGAGCAGTACGTC. Its translation is CASSASGRIEQYV.

This rearrangement joins TRBV6-1 to TRBJ2-1; D not certain. Looked up from germline, CDR1 is MNHNS and CDR2 is SASEGT. V lost 3 bases, J lost 7 bases, and 10 bases lay in between. The CDR3 is made up of 13 amino acids. Here the CDR3 reads CASSDIPGNEQFF. Written as DNA, the CDR3 is TGTGCCAGCAGTGATATTCCTGGGAATGAGCAGTTCTTC.

This clonotype was seen a few times. The V gene is TRBV11-2, the J gene TRBJ2-5, with 13 bases identical to TRBD2. CDR1 and CDR2 from the germline V gene are SGHAT and FQNNGV. Losses at the gene ends were 3 bases for V and 3 bases for J; bases not matched to a gene: 4. CDR3 length equals 16 residues. The CDR3 sequence is CASSLTSGRPEETQYF. CDR3 DNA: TGTGCCAGCAGCTTGACTAGCGGGAGGCCGGAAGAGACCCAGTACTTC.

This clonotype was found a few times. The chain employs TRBV6-6 and TRBJ2-7, with 8 bases that match TRBD1. Trimming cost V 4 bases and J 7 bases; bases outside gene matches: 9. Germline CDR1 is MNHNY and CDR2 is SVGAGI (reference sequence). The CDR3 covers 14 residues. CDR3 residues: CASSSGQGLEEQYF. CDR3 nucleotides: TGTGCCAGCAGTTCCGGACAGGGCCTAGAAGAGCAGTACTTC.